Described below is a single T cell receptor (beta chain) sequence and its context. CDR1 SGHNT and CDR2 YYREEE come from the germline V gene (reference sequence). V lost 3 bases to trimming and J lost 7 bases, with 11 bases between them. This CDR3 has 13 amino acids. The data stem from a study of OX40 agonist ivuxolimab in advanced cancers. About the study: Patients in dose escalation had liver, melanoma, kidney or head and neck cancers.

Systemic immunosuppression or a history of autoimmune disease excluded patients. TCRdb's copy holds only in-frame clones and misses some; the assay was immunoSEQ multiplex PCR. Of tens of thousands of clones listed, 87% were seen once; the top ten hold 12% to 15%. This TCR was sampled from an adult with an advanced solid tumor such as melanoma, head and neck, liver or kidney cancer. This specimen was CD4+ or CD8+ T cells sorted from blood, taken in a trial of the OX40 agonist ivuxolimab. This chain joins TRBV5-4 and TRBJ2-1; the D gene is possibly TRBD2 (6 bases). The CDR3 protein is CASSSLASNEQFF. The CDR3 nucleotides read TGTGCCAGCAGCTCACTAGCCAGTAATGAGCAGTTCTTC.